This T cell receptor beta chain derives from a study of molecular identifiers for immune sequencing clone quantification. Study-wide results and limits: More than 99% of effector molecules, versus under 1% of naive-cell molecules, belonged to clones above 20 RNA copies.

With regard to this clonotype: Its antigen is unidentified.

The trim removed 3 bases at V and 2 bases at J, leaving 7 bases unmatched. The CDR3 is 15 amino acids. Germline CDR1 and CDR2: LGHDT and YNNKEL (reference sequence). TCRdb redid the calling of the PCR reads with MiXCR, one entry per CDR3 protein. The sample holds approximately 550,000 distinct CDR3 sequences, about 22% seen once. V gene TRBV3-1 combines with J gene TRBJ2-7; 7 bases are shared with TRBD1. The source is a human donor in good health. Some libraries in this study had Jurkat cell RNA spiked in. The sequenced sample was naive CD8+ T cells from blood, with Jurkat cell RNA spiked in. Indicated subset: FACS-sorted CD8+CD4-CCR7+CD45RA+ naive T cells. This chain's CDR3 is CASSHRGQATYEQYF. CDR3 nucleotides: TGTGCCAGCAGCCACCGCGGACAGGCAACCTACGAGCAGTACTTC.